The next 20 T cell receptor beta chains were all read from a single sample in a study of beta chain features in type 1 diabetes. Sequenced material consisted of expressed TCRB transcripts (all of the isolated RNA was reverse transcribed). TCRdb's copy holds only in-frame clones and misses some; the assay was immunoSEQ multiplex PCR. The table has 600,000 to 700,000 clones, around 15% seen once. Study-level findings and limits: Among all four CD4+ subsets, Type 1 diabetes patients had TCRB CDR3s that were moderately but significantly shorter.

No antigens are known for them. Sequenced sample: naive CD4+ T cells from blood. The receptors derive from a man between 18 and 35 years old with type 1 diabetes.

The J gene is TRBJ2-5, the V gene TRBV21-1; TRBD1, the table's D call, was not compared with the DNA. TRBV21-1 is flagged as a pseudogene. The CDR3 consists of 14 residues. The chain's CDR3 is CASSKGQGFETQYF. In DNA form, the CDR3 reads TGTGCCAGCAGCAAAGGACAGGGGTTTGAGACCCAGTACTTC.

The J gene is TRBJ1-4, the V gene TRBV4-1, with D possibly being TRBD1 (5 bases). Germline-derived CDR1 and CDR2 are MGHRA and YSYEKL. This CDR3 comprises 15 residues. The V end was cut by 1 base, the J end by 7 bases, with 13 bases between. CDR3 sequence: CASSQVGQGPEKLFF. As DNA, the CDR3 is TGCGCCAGCAGCCAAGTTGGGCAGGGTCCTGAAAAACTGTTTTTT.

The rearrangement uses TRBV4-1 and TRBJ2-7; D may match TRBD1 or TRBD2 (5 bases each). The CDR3 has 14 amino acids. The germline CDR1 and CDR2 sequences are MGHRA and YSYEKL. With 4 bases removed from V and 4 bases from J, the gap between germline ends came to 14 bases. The CDR3 spells CASSPADNLYEQYF. CDR3 nucleotide sequence: TGCGCCAGCAGCCCAGCGGACAATCTATACGAGCAGTACTTC.

The CDR3 bases are TGTGCCAGCAGCCCAGGGACAGGGGCACCCCTCCACTTT. Translating gives CASSPGTGAPLHF. The rearrangement uses TRBV9 and TRBJ1-6; 10 bases agree with TRBD1. Per the germline V gene, CDR1 is SGDLS and CDR2 is YYNGEE. The CDR3 contains 13 residues. Unmatched junction bases numbered 3, after V lost 4 bases and J lost 11 bases. The full variable domain, completed using reference TRBV9 and TRBJ1-6, is DSGVTQTPKHLITATGQRVTLRCSPRSGDLSVYWYQQSLDQGLQFLIQYYNGEERAKGNILERFSAQQFPDLHSELNLSSLELGDSALYFCASSPGTGAPLHFGNGTRLTVT.

This clone was detected only a few times. V gene TRBV11-2 combines with J gene TRBJ1-1, with D possibly being TRBD1 (6 bases). V shed 1 base and J shed 2 bases, with 11 bases lying between them. In germline, CDR1 is SGHAT, CDR2 FQNNGV. The CDR3 spans 15 residues. The CDR3 region is CASSLGWGANTEAFF. The CDR3 DNA sequence: TGTGCCAGCAGCTTAGGGTGGGGGGCCAACACTGAAGCTTTCTTT. The full variable domain, its missing parts supplied by reference TRBV11-2 and TRBJ1-1, is EAGVAQSPRYKIIEKRQSVAFWCNPISGHATLYWYQQILGQGPKLLIQFQNNGVVDDSQLPKDRFSAERLKGVDSTLKIQPAKLEDSAVYLCASSLGWGANTEAFFGQGTRLTVV.

This clone was recorded a few times. V gene TRBV27 combines with J gene TRBJ1-2; no clear D gene. Trimming shortened V by 4 bases and J by 7 bases, and 10 bases separated the two germline ends. The germline V gene encodes CDR1 MNHEY and CDR2 SMNVEV (reference sequence). The CDR3 covers 12 residues. The CDR3 DNA reads TGTGCCAGCAGTTCCCTGGAGGGTGGCTACACCTTC. Residues: CASSSLEGGYTF.

This clone was counted only a few times. The chain uses TRBV4-2 and TRBJ1-4, with D perhaps TRBD1 (6 bases). Trimming removed 4 bases from V and 5 bases from J, with 14 bases in between. CDR1 LGHNA and CDR2 YNFKEQ come from the germline V gene. The length of the CDR3 is 15 residues. In nucleotides, the CDR3 is TGTGCCAGCAGCCCAGGGGTCTATCCAAATGAAAAACTGTTTTTT. Its protein product is CASSPGVYPNEKLFF.

This clone came up a few times. The rearrangement uses TRBV9 and TRBJ2-1; perhaps TRBD1 as D (5 bases). The germline gives CDR1 SGDLS, CDR2 YYNGEE. V was clipped by 0 bases and J by 1 base, with 8 bases between them. The CDR3 has 15 amino acids. The CDR3, as DNA: TGTGCCAGCAGCGTAGGACAGACATCCTACAATGAGCAGTTCTTC. This gives the protein CASSVGQTSYNEQFF.

The chain carries TRBV7-9 and TRBJ2-3; TRBD2 agrees at 8 bases. The germline gives CDR1 SEHNR, CDR2 FQNEAQ (reference sequence). This CDR3 is built from 15 residues. The V segment lost 5 bases and the J segment 4 bases; nucleotides outside the gene matches: 8. CDR3 DNA: TGTGCCAGCAGCCAACCGGGCGGGGGGCCAGATACGCAGTATTTT. Protein sequence: CASSQPGGGPDTQYF. Based on the CDR3 plus reference TRBV7-9 and TRBJ2-3, the full variable domain is DTGVSQNPRHKITKRGQNVTFRCDPISEHNRLYWYRQTLGQGPEFLTYFQNEAQLEKSRLLSDRFSAERPKGSFSTLEIQRTEQGDSAMYLCASSQPGGGPDTQYFGPGTRLTVL.

The V call is TRBV9, the J call TRBJ1-1, with 11 bases matching TRBD1. Germline CDR1 SGDLS, CDR2 YYNGEE. With 3 bases clipped from V and 7 bases from J, the junction kept 8 bases outside the gene matches. CDR3 length equals 15 residues. The CDR3 coding sequence is TGTGCCAGCAGCGCAGGACAGGGGGCGGCTTATGAAGCTTTCTTT. Amino acid sequence: CASSAGQGAAYEAFF. Drawing the rest from reference TRBV9 and TRBJ1-1, the complete variable domain is DSGVTQTPKHLITATGQRVTLRCSPRSGDLSVYWYQQSLDQGLQFLIQYYNGEERAKGNILERFSAQQFPDLHSELNLSSLELGDSALYFCASSAGQGAAYEAFFGQGTRLTVV.

This clone was picked up a small number of times. The chain couples TRBV30 to TRBJ2-3, with TRBD2 matching over 8 bases. V shed 4 bases, J shed 0 bases, and the junction held 12 bases outside the gene matches. Per germline, CDR1 GTSNPN and CDR2 SVGIG (reference sequence). This CDR3 region has 17 residues. CDR3 DNA: TGTGCCTGGACCCCCAGACTAGCGCCTACTAGCACAGATACGCAGTATTTT. This gives the protein CAWTPRLAPTSTDTQYF.

This clone has just a few counts. V is TRBV5-6 and J is TRBJ2-6; maybe TRBD1 (5 bases). The CDR3 sequence is 17 residues long. Germline V lookup: CDR1 SGHDT, CDR2 YYEEEE. V lost 1 base to trimming and J lost 0 bases, with 11 bases between them. The CDR3: CASSLRTRYSGANVLTF. CDR3 nucleotides: TGTGCCAGCAGCTTGCGGACAAGATACTCTGGGGCCAACGTCCTGACTTTC.

This clone was counted only a few times. This sequence joins TRBV4-1 and TRBJ1-6; possible D gene TRBD1, 6 bases. There are 16 residues in the CDR3. V was pared by 4 bases and J by 10 bases, with 20 bases between. The V gene's germline CDR1 is MGHRA and CDR2 YSYEKL. The CDR3 region has the DNA TGCGCCAGCAGCCCGCAACCGGACAGTTCCCCATCACCCCTCCACTTT. Protein sequence: CASSPQPDSSPSPLHF.

This chain links TRBV6-5 with TRBJ1-4; D gene uncertain. Per germline, CDR1 MNHEY and CDR2 SVGAGI. Trimming left V 0 bases short and J 0 bases short, with 8 bases between. The length of the CDR3 is 16 residues. CDR3: CASSYSSFSTNEKLFF. CDR3 nucleotide sequence: TGTGCCAGCAGTTACTCGTCGTTTTCAACTAATGAAAAACTGTTTTTT.

This clone was found a few times. V gene TRBV6-1 combines with J gene TRBJ2-1; perhaps TRBD1 as D (6 bases). Per germline, CDR1 MNHNS and CDR2 SASEGT. CDR3 size: 14 residues. V was trimmed by 6 bases and J by 5 bases, leaving 14 bases between them. DNA of the CDR3: TGTGCCAGCAGGTCCCAGGGGCCGGACAATGAGCAGTTCTTC. Translating it yields CASRSQGPDNEQFF.

This clone was observed a few times. This chain links TRBV7-9 with TRBJ2-7; unclear D gene. The CDR3 runs to 15 residues. Germline V CDR1 and CDR2: SEHNR, FQNEAQ (reference sequence). Trimming left V 2 bases short and J 5 bases short, with 16 bases between. CDR3 protein: CASSLTAGSTNEQYF. CDR3 nucleotides: TGTGCCAGCAGCTTAACGGCAGGCTCGACCAACGAGCAGTACTTC. Full variable domain (missing parts from reference TRBV7-9 and TRBJ2-7): DTGVSQNPRHKITKRGQNVTFRCDPISEHNRLYWYRQTLGQGPEFLTYFQNEAQLEKSRLLSDRFSAERPKGSFSTLEIQRTEQGDSAMYLCASSLTAGSTNEQYFGPGTRLTVT.

The genes are TRBV28 and TRBJ1-5, with TRBD1 as a possible D gene (6 bases). The CDR3 sequence is 14 residues long. Germline assignment: CDR1 MDHEN and CDR2 SYDVKM. With 7 bases removed from V and 10 bases from J, the gap between germline ends came to 20 bases. CDR3 nucleotides: TGTGCCAGCACCTTTGGGGTACAGGGTAATCCCCAGCATTTT. Amino acid sequence: CASTFGVQGNPQHF.

This clone was seen only a few times. The V and J genes are TRBV18 and TRBJ1-1, with 7 bases lining up with TRBD1. Germline lookup yields CDR1 KGHSH and CDR2 LQKENI. Losses at the gene ends were 2 bases for V and 4 bases for J; bases not matched to a gene: 4. CDR3 length equals 14 residues. The CDR3 sequence: CASSPDRVGTEAFF. The CDR3 bases are TGTGCCAGCTCACCAGACAGGGTCGGCACTGAAGCTTTCTTT.

V gene TRBV7-9 combines with J gene TRBJ1-2, with D perhaps matching TRBD1 (5 bases). Germline V lookup: CDR1 SEHNR, CDR2 FQNEAQ (reference sequence). This CDR3 has 13 residues. V dropped 5 bases and J dropped 6 bases, with 13 bases sitting between them. The CDR3 loop is CASSPGIGDGYTF. CDR3 DNA sequence: TGTGCCAGCAGCCCAGGTATAGGGGATGGCTACACCTTC.

The rearrangement links TRBV7-2 to TRBJ2-7; the D is unclear. The CDR3 contains 13 residues. The germline gives CDR1 SGHTA, CDR2 FQGNSA. V was clipped by 5 bases and J by 5 bases, with 13 bases between them. The CDR3 spells CASSPRLSDEQYF. The CDR3 nucleotides are TGTGCCAGCAGCCCCCGGCTGTCGGACGAGCAGTACTTC.